The 20 T cell receptor beta chains reported below all come from one sample, sequenced in a study of naive CD8 T cells in extremely preterm neonates. The repertoire was sequenced with immunoSEQ multiplex PCR; TCRdb's copy has only in-frame clones and lacks some. The sample records 4,500 to 6,500 clones, approximately 98% being singletons. The sequencing sample was made of naive CD8+ T cells from blood. Source of these receptors: a human donor in good health.

The chain links TRBV7-3 to TRBJ2-5; 9 positions agree with TRBD1. The CDR3 covers 14 residues. The V segment lost 5 bases and the J segment 5 bases; nucleotides outside the gene matches: 6. In germline, CDR1 is SGHTA, CDR2 FQGTGA. The CDR3 protein is CASSATGGSETQYF. CDR3 bases: TGTGCCAGCAGCGCTACAGGGGGCAGCGAGACCCAGTACTTC. Filled out from reference TRBV7-3 and TRBJ2-5, the complete variable domain reads GAGVSQTPSNKVTEKGKYVELRCDPISGHTALYWYRQSLGQGPEFLIYFQGTGAADDSGLPNDRFFAVRPEGSVSTLKIQRTERGDSAVYLCASSATGGSETQYFGPGTRLLVL.

The chain has TRBV7-9 and TRBJ2-3, with 9 bases identical to TRBD2. There are 15 residues in the CDR3. The germline V gene encodes CDR1 SEHNR and CDR2 FQNEAQ (reference sequence). Trimming at V came to 3 bases and at J to 5 bases, leaving 6 bases not matched to a gene. CDR3 sequence (DNA): TGTGCCAGCAGCTTCTATAGCGGGAGTGTAGATACGCAGTATTTT. Translating gives CASSFYSGSVDTQYF.

The gene calls are TRBV27 and TRBJ1-4; weak D call: TRBD1 (6 bases). Looked up from germline, CDR1 is MNHEY and CDR2 is SMNVEV (reference sequence). The CDR3 is 14 residues long. Trimming took 3 bases from V and 4 from J, leaving 9 bases between them. CDR3 protein: CASSFSGDNEKLFF. In nucleotides, the CDR3 is TGTGCCAGCAGTTTCTCAGGGGATAATGAAAAACTGTTTTTT.

The rearrangement uses TRBV5-6 and TRBJ2-1, with D possibly TRBD2 on 5 matching bases. V lost 0 bases and J 7 bases, leaving 5 bases between the germline ends. The CDR3 is 12 amino acids. The germline gives CDR1 SGHDT, CDR2 YYEEEE. The CDR3 here is CASSLGGNEQFF. CDR3 in DNA: TGTGCCAGCAGCTTGGGAGGGAATGAGCAGTTCTTC.

To note about this clone: The junction differs from germline at one of its ends, possibly a read error. This sequence joins TRBV9 and TRBJ2-5; TRBD2 aligns across 10 bases. This CDR3 has 15 residues. Germline CDR1 and CDR2: SGDLS and YYNGEE. The CDR3 region has the DNA TGTGCCAGCAGCGTATCCCCTAGCGGGGGCACTGTTGCGGACTTC. Amino acids: CASSVSPSGGTVADF.

This clone was seen just once. The V call is TRBV6-5, the J call TRBJ1-1, with 8 positions matching TRBD1. The J segment lost 1 base and the V segment lost 6 bases, leaving 1 base of the junction unmatched. Germline CDR1 reads MNHEY; CDR2 reads SVGAGI. The CDR3 loop spans 13 amino acids. The CDR3 DNA reads as TGTGCCAGCAGGGGGACAGGGAACACTGAAGCTTTCTTT. Translating gives CASRGTGNTEAFF.

V is TRBV30 and J is TRBJ2-1; 7 bases line up with TRBD2. The CDR3 consists of 13 residues. V lost 1 base to trimming and J lost 10 bases; unmatched junction nucleotides: 7. Per germline, CDR1 GTSNPN and CDR2 SVGIG (reference sequence). The CDR3 loop is CAWSAFSGGEQFF. The CDR3 DNA is TGTGCCTGGAGTGCGTTCTCGGGAGGCGAGCAGTTCTTC.

The DNA for the CDR3 is TGTGCCAGCAGTATAACAGGGTCTGAAGCTTTCTTT. This gives the protein CASSITGSEAFF. V and J are TRBV27 and TRBJ1-1; perhaps TRBD1 as D (6 bases). Germline V lookup: CDR1 MNHEY, CDR2 SMNVEV (reference sequence). CDR3 length equals 12 residues. Trimming shortened V by 5 bases and J by 6 bases, and 10 bases separated the two germline ends.

The chain joins TRBV27 to TRBJ2-2; 12 positions agree with TRBD1. CDR1 is MNHEY, CDR2 SMNVEV, per germline (reference sequence). CDR3 size: 17 residues. J lost 7 bases, V lost 3 bases, and 9 bases had no gene match. The CDR3 loop is CASSLFLGQGARGELFF. The CDR3 DNA reads as TGTGCCAGCAGTTTGTTTCTGGGACAGGGGGCCCGCGGGGAGCTGTTTTTT.

The CDR3 sequence is CASRASQGIIAKNIQYF. The CDR3 coding sequence is TGTGCCAGCAGAGCCTCACAGGGTATTATAGCCAAAAACATTCAGTACTTC. The V call is TRBV27, the J call TRBJ2-4; possible D gene TRBD1, 6 bases. Trimming removed 6 bases from V and 0 bases from J, with 18 bases in between. Germline V gene lookup returns CDR1 MNHEY and CDR2 SMNVEV (reference sequence). The CDR3 contains 17 residues.

This clone is a singleton in its sample. The chain uses TRBV28 and TRBJ1-3, with TRBD1 as a possible D gene (5 bases). The germline V gene has CDR1 MDHEN and CDR2 SYDVKM. V was cut by 7 bases and J by 4 bases, with 14 bases left in between. The CDR3 is 14 residues long. The CDR3 here is CASTLQTEGNTIYF. In DNA, the CDR3 is TGTGCCAGCACCCTCCAGACAGAAGGAAACACCATATATTTT.

The chain combines TRBV5-4 with TRBJ1-1; possibly TRBD1 for D (5 bases). V lost 4 bases to trimming and J lost 2 bases, with 9 bases between them. Germline V gives CDR1 SGHNT, CDR2 YYREEE (reference sequence). The CDR3 runs 13 residues. The CDR3, as DNA: TGTGCCAGCAGCCCAAGGGGAAACACTGAAGCTTTCTTT. Translation: CASSPRGNTEAFF.

This chain links TRBV9 with TRBJ2-1; TRBD1 matches 9 bases. Germline-derived CDR1 and CDR2 are SGDLS and YYNGEE. V lost 0 bases and J lost 4; bases outside the gene matches: 2. This CDR3 contains 15 residues. CDR3 sequence: CASSVEGTGYNEQFF. CDR3 in DNA: TGTGCCAGCAGCGTAGAGGGGACAGGGTACAATGAGCAGTTCTTC.

The DNA for the CDR3 is TGCGCCAGCACTAGCGGGAGTGGTACCGGGGAGCTGTTTTTT. Translated: CASTSGSGTGELFF. The chain carries TRBV5-1 and TRBJ2-2; TRBD2 agrees at 10 bases. This CDR3 has 14 residues. The germline CDR1 and CDR2 sequences are SGHRS and YFSETQ. With 6 bases clipped from V and 5 bases from J, the junction kept 4 bases outside the gene matches.

J is TRBJ2-7 and V is TRBV9; 7 bases agree with TRBD2. Germline CDR1 SGDLS, CDR2 YYNGEE. The CDR3 extends over 17 amino acids. Unmatched junction bases numbered 14, after V lost 4 bases and J lost 1 base. In DNA, the CDR3 is TGTGCCAGCAGCCCGGAAGGGAGGGGAGGAATGTCCTACGAGCAGTACTTC. Translated: CASSPEGRGGMSYEQYF.

V gene TRBV4-1 combines with J gene TRBJ2-1; possible D gene TRBD2, 5 bases. The germline gives CDR1 MGHRA, CDR2 YSYEKL. This CDR3 is built from 16 residues. V was trimmed by 4 bases and J by 6 bases, leaving 19 bases between them. The CDR3 sequence is CASSPLASLSGNEQFF. In DNA, the CDR3 is TGCGCCAGCAGCCCCTTAGCGTCGTTGTCCGGCAATGAGCAGTTCTTC.

In DNA form, the CDR3 reads TGTGCCAGCAGCTTAGGGGGCAGCTATGGCTACACCTTC. Amino acids: CASSLGGSYGYTF. The chain links TRBV7-2 to TRBJ1-2; possibly TRBD1 for D (5 bases). V lost 1 base, J lost 4 bases, and 7 bases lay in between. The CDR3 consists of 13 residues. Per germline, CDR1 SGHTA and CDR2 FQGNSA.

The rearrangement uses TRBV19 and TRBJ2-2; D gene uncertain. The CDR3 runs to 13 residues. Trimming pared 3 bases from V and 6 bases from J, leaving 8 bases between. Germline V gene sequence: CDR1 LNHDA, CDR2 SQIVND (reference sequence). CDR3 region: CASSIAGSGELFF. DNA for the CDR3: TGTGCCAGTAGTATCGCCGGTTCCGGGGAGCTGTTTTTT. The entire variable domain, with the rest obtained from reference TRBV19 and TRBJ2-2, is as follows: DGGITQSPKYLFRKEGQNVTLSCEQNLNHDAMYWYRQDPGQGLRLIYYSQIVNDFQKGDIAEGYSVSREKKESFPLTVTSAQKNPTAFYLCASSIAGSGELFFGEGSRLTVL.

The chain is built from TRBV6-5 and TRBJ1-1; D possibly corresponds to TRBD1 (5 bases). V dropped 9 bases and J dropped 0 bases, with 11 bases sitting between them. CDR3 length: 13 amino acids. CDR1 MNHEY and CDR2 SVGAGI come from the germline V gene. CDR3 loop: CASEGVMNTEAFF. The CDR3 DNA sequence: TGTGCCAGTGAAGGGGTCATGAACACTGAAGCTTTCTTT.

This sequence joins TRBV5-1 and TRBJ2-7, with 9 bases fitting TRBD1. This CDR3 contains 14 residues. The germline V gene has CDR1 SGHRS and CDR2 YFSETQ. J gave up 2 bases and V 0 bases, and 0 bases lay outside the gene matches. The CDR3 coding sequence is TGCGCCAGCAGCTTGGGGACAGGGGCCTACGAGCAGTACTTC. It specifies CASSLGTGAYEQYF.